This T cell receptor (beta chain) is drawn from a study of cytomegalovirus exposure and HLA in healthy donors. Trimming pared 0 bases from V and 2 bases from J, leaving 10 bases between. The germline CDR1 and CDR2 sequences are GTSNPN and SVGIG (reference sequence). The CDR3 is 14 amino acids. PCR employed 60 Vbeta and 13 Jbeta primers. Profiled with immunoSEQ multiplex PCR; TCRdb holds only in-frame clones, not every one. The table has roughly 120,000 clones, roughly 14% seen once. This clone was counted only a few times. The TCR sequence derives from a woman younger than 30 in good health and CMV-seronegative. What was sequenced was PBMCs. The chain uses TRBV30 and TRBJ2-5, with D possibly being TRBD1 (6 bases). For the CDR3, the DNA is TGTGCCTGGAGTGTACGGACAGTACAAGAGACCCAGTACTTC. Residues: CAWSVRTVQETQYF.